This entry lists 15 T cell receptor beta chains sequenced from one sample in a study of Ad26.COV2.S vaccination and SARS-CoV-2 variants. Sample treatment: some 20 received Ad26.COV2.S at low or high dose, single or two shots; several received placebo; per-sample allocation not given. The samples were gathered on day 63 after the first injection of vaccine or placebo. The data were produced by immunoSEQ multiplex PCR, yet TCRdb's version contains in-frame clones alone and is incomplete. The profile covers a few hundred thousand clones, with around 82% appearing a single time and approximately 7.8% taken by the ten largest. The sample in question was peripheral blood, obtained in a trial of Ad26.COV2.S vaccine versus placebo. All receptors come from a person between 18 and 65 years old who received the Ad26.COV2.S COVID-19 vaccine or a placebo.

The chain couples TRBV7-9 to TRBJ1-1; no clear D. There are 13 residues in the CDR3. Trimming took off 10 bases at V and 8 bases at J, with 20 bases between the two ends. The germline gives CDR1 SEHNR, CDR2 FQNEAQ (reference sequence). As DNA, the CDR3 is TGTGCCACCTCGAGGGCCATCGTAAACGAAGCTTTCTTT. Translation gives CATSRAIVNEAFF.

The chain uses TRBV19 and TRBJ1-1; 7 nucleotides agree with TRBD1. The CDR3 runs 15 residues. Germline V gives CDR1 LNHDA, CDR2 SQIVND (reference sequence). Losses at the gene ends were 5 bases for V and 1 base for J; bases not matched to a gene: 7. The chain's CDR3 is CASSSNRGGNTEAFF. CDR3 in DNA: TGTGCCAGTAGTTCTAACAGGGGTGGGAACACTGAAGCTTTCTTT.

This clone appeared a few times. This chain uses TRBV10-1 with TRBJ1-5; 7 bases are shared with TRBD1. Losses at the gene ends were 6 bases for V and 0 bases for J; bases not matched to a gene: 17. Looked up from germline, CDR1 is WNHNN and CDR2 is SYGVQD (reference sequence). CDR3 length: 19 residues. CDR3 coding DNA: TGCGCCAGCAGGGACAAACAGGGGACCGGAATTCGTAGCAATCAGCCCCAGCATTTT. Its protein is CASRDKQGTGIRSNQPQHF.

This clone was detected only once. The gene calls are TRBV29-1 and TRBJ2-1, with 8 bases that match TRBD1. Germline V gives CDR1 SQVTM, CDR2 ANQGSEA. The CDR3 sequence is 14 residues long. Trimming cost V 0 bases and J 3 bases; bases outside gene matches: 1. The CDR3 DNA is TGCAGCGTTGAAGAAGGACAGGGCTACAATGAGCAGTTCTTC. Translated: CSVEEGQGYNEQFF.

This rearrangement joins TRBV18 to TRBJ2-7, with D perhaps matching TRBD1 (5 bases). This CDR3 is built from 12 residues. The germline V gene encodes CDR1 KGHSH and CDR2 LQKENI. Trimming left V 5 bases short and J 7 bases short, with 12 bases between. CDR3 nucleotide sequence: TGTGCCAGCTCATTCTCCTCAGGGGAGCAGTACTTC. Protein: CASSFSSGEQYF.

This clone was picked up a small number of times. V is TRBV27 and J is TRBJ2-1, with 11 positions matching TRBD2. Trimming removed 6 bases from V and 0 bases from J; junction bases left unmatched: 16. Germline CDR1 reads MNHEY; CDR2 reads SMNVEV (reference sequence). The CDR3 loop spans 20 amino acids. CDR3 region: CASSRTPTSGSMSSYNEQFF. CDR3 DNA sequence: TGTGCCAGCAGCCGAACCCCTACTAGCGGGAGTATGAGCTCCTACAATGAGCAGTTCTTC.

The chain couples TRBV7-3 to TRBJ2-1; 10 positions agree with TRBD2. CDR3 size: 15 residues. CDR1 is SGHTA and CDR2 is FQGTGA in the germline V gene. Unmatched junction bases numbered 4, after V lost 1 base and J lost 7 bases. CDR3 protein: CASSLIAGGMNEQFF. Written as DNA, the CDR3 is TGTGCCAGCAGCTTAATAGCGGGAGGTATGAATGAGCAGTTCTTC.

This sequence joins TRBV5-1 and TRBJ2-5; TRBD2 matches at 7 bases. This CDR3 contains 14 residues. The V gene's germline CDR1 is SGHRS and CDR2 YFSETQ. The ends lost 3 bases at V and 5 bases at J; junction bases unmatched: 7. CDR3 loop: CASSSGGGRETQYF. In DNA form, the CDR3 reads TGCGCCAGCAGCTCCGGGGGAGGGAGGGAGACCCAGTACTTC.

This clone came up once. The rearrangement uses TRBV5-1 and TRBJ2-7; TRBD1 is a possible D gene (9 bases). Trimming shortened V by 4 bases and J by 2 bases, and 34 bases separated the two germline ends. Germline CDR1 reads SGHRS; CDR2 reads YFSETQ. This CDR3 has 21 amino acids. The chain's CDR3 is CASSAGQGKWSVNGRAYEQYF. CDR3 DNA sequence: TGCGCCAGCAGCGCCGGACAGGGGAAATGGAGTGTCAACGGGAGGGCCTACGAGCAGTACTTC. The full variable domain, rest sourced from reference TRBV5-1 and TRBJ2-7, is KAGVTQTPRYLIKTRGQQVTLSCSPISGHRSVSWYQQTPGQGLQFLFEYFSETQRNKGNFPGRFSGRQFSNSRSEMNVSTLELGDSALYLCASSAGQGKWSVNGRAYEQYFGPGTRLTVT.

CDR3 amino acids: CASSLAQNTGELFF. CDR3 nucleotide sequence: TGTGCCAGCAGCTTGGCTCAGAACACCGGGGAGCTGTTTTTT. The chain employs TRBV7-2 and TRBJ2-2; D remains unclear. V lost 3 bases and J 1 base, leaving 6 bases between the germline ends. The CDR3 contains 14 residues. Germline CDR1 is SGHTA and CDR2 is FQGNSA.

The rearrangement joins TRBV9 to TRBJ2-1; no reliable D call. Trimming shortened V by 0 bases and J by 12 bases, and 13 bases separated the two germline ends. Germline-derived CDR1 and CDR2 are SGDLS and YYNGEE. The CDR3 totals 13 residues. This chain's CDR3 is CASSVASQTRQFF. The DNA for the CDR3 is TGTGCCAGCAGCGTAGCTTCTCAGACCCGGCAGTTCTTC.

The chain carries TRBV23-1 and TRBJ1-6; D perhaps matches TRBD1 (5 bases). TRBV23-1 is annotated as an ORF whose role is uncertain. This CDR3 is 16 amino acids long. V lost 0 bases, J lost 9 bases, and 15 bases lay in between. DNA of the CDR3: TGCGCCAGCAGTCAATCATGGGACGGACTTAGTTCACCCCTCCACTTT. Its protein is CASSQSWDGLSSPLHF.

The chain employs TRBV5-1 and TRBJ2-3; 8 positions agree with TRBD2. V lost 4 bases, J lost 6 bases, and 7 bases stayed unmatched. Germline V lookup: CDR1 SGHRS, CDR2 YFSETQ. The CDR3 is 14 amino acids. CDR3 nucleotide sequence: TGCGCCAGCAGCCCGCTAGCGGGTTGGGATACGCAGTATTTT. It translates to CASSPLAGWDTQYF.

V usage is TRBV19 and J usage is TRBJ1-2; 7 positions match TRBD1. Germline CDR1 and CDR2: LNHDA and SQIVND (reference sequence). The CDR3 has 15 amino acids. V lost 0 bases, J lost 2 bases, and 3 bases stayed unmatched. CDR3 region: CASSIDGRGNYGYTF. CDR3 nucleotide sequence: TGTGCCAGTAGTATAGACGGCAGGGGGAACTATGGCTACACCTTC.

The J gene is TRBJ2-1, the V gene TRBV5-1, with D uncertain. CDR1 and CDR2 from the germline V gene are SGHRS and YFSETQ. With 0 bases removed from V and 4 bases from J, the gap between germline ends came to 14 bases. CDR3 size: 16 residues. Here the CDR3 DNA reads TGCGCCAGCAGCTTGGGGGCGCGTAACCTATACAATGAGCAGTTCTTC. This encodes CASSLGARNLYNEQFF.